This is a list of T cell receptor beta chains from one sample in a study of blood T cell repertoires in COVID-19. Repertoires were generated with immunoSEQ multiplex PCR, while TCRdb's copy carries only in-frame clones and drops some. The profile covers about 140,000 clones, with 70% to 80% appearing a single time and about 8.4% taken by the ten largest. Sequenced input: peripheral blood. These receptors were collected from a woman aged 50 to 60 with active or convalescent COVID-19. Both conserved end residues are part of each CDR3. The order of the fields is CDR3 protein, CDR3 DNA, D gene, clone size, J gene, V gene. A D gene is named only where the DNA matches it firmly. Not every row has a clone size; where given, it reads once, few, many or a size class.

cdr3_aa: CASSPGQTYRHTGELFF
cdr3_nt: TGTGCCAGCAGCCCAGGACAGACCTATAGACACACCGGGGAGCTGTTTTTT
d_call: NA
clone_size: NA
j_call: TRBJ2-2
v_call: TRBV7-9

cdr3_aa: CASSLAGGALNLGQYF
cdr3_nt: TGTGCCAGCAGCTTGGCCGGGGGGGCCCTTAATCTCGGGCAGTACTTC
d_call: TRBD2
clone_size: NA
j_call: TRBJ2-7
v_call: TRBV5-6

cdr3_aa: CASSFERGGYTF
cdr3_nt: TGTGCCAGCAGCTTTGAGAGGGGGGGCTACACCTTC
d_call: NA
clone_size: NA
j_call: TRBJ1-2
v_call: TRBV12-1

cdr3_aa: CASSTGGRSTGELFF
cdr3_nt: TGTGCCAGCAGTACGGGGGGGCGTAGCACCGGGGAGCTGTTTTTT
d_call: TRBD2
clone_size: few
j_call: TRBJ2-2
v_call: TRBV6-5

cdr3_aa: CASSNDCSLRARDTEAFF
cdr3_nt: TGTGCCAGCAGCAATGATTGTTCCCTCCGGGCCAGGGACACTGAAGCTTTCTTT
d_call: NA
clone_size: NA
j_call: TRBJ1-1
v_call: TRBV21-1

cdr3_aa: CASSPGTGGKATEAFF
cdr3_nt: TGTGCCAGCTCACCAGGGACAGGGGGCAAGGCCACTGAAGCTTTCTTT
d_call: TRBD1
clone_size: NA
j_call: TRBJ1-1
v_call: TRBV18

cdr3_aa: CASSPGLAGNYEQYF
cdr3_nt: TGTGCCAGCAGCCCGGGACTAGCGGGGAACTACGAGCAGTACTTC
d_call: TRBD2
clone_size: few
j_call: TRBJ2-7
v_call: TRBV14

cdr3_aa: CASIGSRATGELFF
cdr3_nt: TGTGCCAGCATTGGTTCTAGAGCCACCGGGGAGCTGTTTTTT
d_call: NA
clone_size: NA
j_call: TRBJ2-2
v_call: TRBV3-1/TRBV3-2

cdr3_aa: CASSLSSGFGLDEQFF
cdr3_nt: TGTGCCAGCAGCTTGTCATCGGGTTTTGGTTTGGATGAGCAGTTCTTC
d_call: NA
clone_size: NA
j_call: TRBJ2-1
v_call: TRBV5-4

cdr3_aa: CASSLAGQFTDTQYF
cdr3_nt: TGTGCCAGTAGCCTAGCGGGACAATTCACAGATACGCAGTATTTT
d_call: TRBD2
clone_size: NA
j_call: TRBJ2-3
v_call: TRBV19